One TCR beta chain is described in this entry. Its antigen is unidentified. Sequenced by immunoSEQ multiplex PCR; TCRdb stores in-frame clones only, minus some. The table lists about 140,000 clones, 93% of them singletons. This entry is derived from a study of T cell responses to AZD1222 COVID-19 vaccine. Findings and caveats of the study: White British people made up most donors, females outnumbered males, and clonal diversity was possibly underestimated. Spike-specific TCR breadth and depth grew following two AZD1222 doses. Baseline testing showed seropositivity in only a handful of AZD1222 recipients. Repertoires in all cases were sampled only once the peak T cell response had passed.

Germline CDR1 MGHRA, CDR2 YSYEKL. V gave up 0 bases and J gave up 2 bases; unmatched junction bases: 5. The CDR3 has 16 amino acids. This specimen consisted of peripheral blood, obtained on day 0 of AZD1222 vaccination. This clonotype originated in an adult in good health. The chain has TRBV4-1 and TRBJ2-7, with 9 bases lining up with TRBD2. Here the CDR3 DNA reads TGCGCCAGCAGCCAAGAATGGACTAGCGAAACCTACGAGCAGTACTTC. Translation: CASSQEWTSETYEQYF.